These 6 T cell receptor beta chains share one sample of origin, sequenced in a study of cytomegalovirus exposure and HLA in healthy donors. In the PCR, 60 Vbeta and 13 Jbeta primers were used. TCRdb's table, derived via immunoSEQ multiplex PCR, lists solely in-frame clones and lacks some. The sample contains over 130,000 clones, roughly 86% of which appear only once. Sequencing input: PBMCs. The source is a woman in her forties in good health and CMV-seronegative.

V gene TRBV25-1 combines with J gene TRBJ2-2; TRBD1 might be the D (5 bases). The CDR3 loop spans 14 amino acids. Trimming removed 4 bases from V and 5 bases from J, with 11 bases in between. The V gene's germline CDR1 is MGHDK and CDR2 SYGVNS. Here the CDR3 DNA reads TGTGCCAGCAGTGGCGAGCAGGGAACCGGGGAGCTGTTTTTT. It encodes CASSGEQGTGELFF.

This chain links TRBV6-5 with TRBJ2-1; TRBD2 is a possible D gene (6 bases). CDR3 length equals 15 residues. In germline, CDR1 is MNHEY, CDR2 SVGAGI. Trimming shortened V by 4 bases and J by 7 bases, and 17 bases separated the two germline ends. The CDR3 DNA follows: TGTGCCAGCAGTTGGAGGGCCGTCTTGTTAAATGAGCAGTTCTTC. Protein sequence: CASSWRAVLLNEQFF.

The CDR3, as DNA: TGTGCCAGCAGCTTATCCAGGGCAGCGGATACGCAGTATTTT. Residues: CASSLSRAADTQYF. J is TRBJ2-3 and V is TRBV7-2; a weak D match, TRBD1 (5 bases). Germline V CDR1 and CDR2: SGHTA, FQGNSA. The CDR3 length is 14 residues. V lost 2 bases and J 6 bases, leaving 12 bases between the germline ends.

The chain joins TRBV25-1 to TRBJ2-1, with D perhaps TRBD2 (6 bases). The V and J ends lost 4 bases and 4 bases respectively, with 14 bases between them. The CDR3 extends over 15 amino acids. Germline V gives CDR1 MGHDK, CDR2 SYGVNS. The DNA for the CDR3 is TGTGCCAGCAGTGTGTCGGGACTCCCATACAATGAGCAGTTCTTC. Its translation is CASSVSGLPYNEQFF.

The rearrangement joins TRBV5-1 to TRBJ2-7; TRBD2 matches at 9 bases. Germline assignment: CDR1 SGHRS and CDR2 YFSETQ. V lost 4 bases and J lost 6; bases outside the gene matches: 14. The CDR3 runs to 16 residues. The CDR3 protein is CASSQTRAGGASEQYF. In DNA, the CDR3 is TGCGCCAGCAGCCAGACCCGAGCGGGAGGAGCCTCCGAGCAGTACTTC.

The V call is TRBV19, the J call TRBJ1-2; D remains unclear. Trimming cost V 8 bases and J 8 bases, with 12 bases left between them. The germline V gene has CDR1 LNHDA and CDR2 SQIVND (reference sequence). The CDR3 is 11 amino acids. CDR3 nucleotides: TGTGCCAGTTCCCGTCCGGGGGGCTACACCTTC. This translates into CASSRPGGYTF.